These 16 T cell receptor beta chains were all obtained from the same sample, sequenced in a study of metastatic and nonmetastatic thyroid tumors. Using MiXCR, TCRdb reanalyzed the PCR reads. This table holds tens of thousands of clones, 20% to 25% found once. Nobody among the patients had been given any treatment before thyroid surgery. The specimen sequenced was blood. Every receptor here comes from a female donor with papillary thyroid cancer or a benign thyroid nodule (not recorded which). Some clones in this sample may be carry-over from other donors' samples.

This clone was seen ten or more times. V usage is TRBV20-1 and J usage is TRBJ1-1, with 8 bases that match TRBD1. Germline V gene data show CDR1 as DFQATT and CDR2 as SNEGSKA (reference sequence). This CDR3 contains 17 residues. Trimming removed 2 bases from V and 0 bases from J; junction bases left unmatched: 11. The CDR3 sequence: CSARQYRGGTMNTEAFF. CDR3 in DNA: TGCAGTGCTAGACAATACAGGGGGGGAACCATGAACACTGAAGCTTTCTTT.

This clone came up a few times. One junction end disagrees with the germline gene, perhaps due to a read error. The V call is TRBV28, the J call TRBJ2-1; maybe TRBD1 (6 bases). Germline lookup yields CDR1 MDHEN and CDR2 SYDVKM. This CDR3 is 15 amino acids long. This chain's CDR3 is CAGSTPTGLRNEQFF. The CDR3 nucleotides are TGTGCCGGCAGTACCCCAACAGGGCTGCGAAATGAGCAGTTCTTC.

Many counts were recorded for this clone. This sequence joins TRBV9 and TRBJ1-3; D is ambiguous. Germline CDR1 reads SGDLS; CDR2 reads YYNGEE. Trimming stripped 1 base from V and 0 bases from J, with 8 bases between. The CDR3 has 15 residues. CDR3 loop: CASSVSERSGNTIYF. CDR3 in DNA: TGTGCCAGCAGCGTATCCGAGCGCTCTGGAAACACCATATATTTT.

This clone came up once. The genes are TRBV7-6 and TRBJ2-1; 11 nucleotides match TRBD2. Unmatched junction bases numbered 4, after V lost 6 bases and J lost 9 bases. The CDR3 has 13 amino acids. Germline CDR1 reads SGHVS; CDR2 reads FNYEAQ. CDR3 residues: CASRTSGKGEQFF. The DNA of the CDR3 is TGTGCCAGCAGGACTAGCGGGAAGGGTGAGCAGTTCTTC.

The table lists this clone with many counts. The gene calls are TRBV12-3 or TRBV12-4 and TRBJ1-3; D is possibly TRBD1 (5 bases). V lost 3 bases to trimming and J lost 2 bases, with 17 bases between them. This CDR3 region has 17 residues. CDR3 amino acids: CASSLGRVIGTGNTIYF. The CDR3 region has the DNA TGTGCCAGCAGTTTGGGCAGGGTGATAGGTACTGGAAACACCATATATTTT.

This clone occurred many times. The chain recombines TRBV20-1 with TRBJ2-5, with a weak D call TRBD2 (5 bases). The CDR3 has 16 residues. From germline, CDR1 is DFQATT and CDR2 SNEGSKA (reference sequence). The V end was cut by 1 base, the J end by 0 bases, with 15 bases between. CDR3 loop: CSARGSRGGDQETQYF. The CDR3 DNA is TGCAGTGCTAGAGGGAGTCGGGGTGGGGACCAAGAGACCCAGTACTTC.

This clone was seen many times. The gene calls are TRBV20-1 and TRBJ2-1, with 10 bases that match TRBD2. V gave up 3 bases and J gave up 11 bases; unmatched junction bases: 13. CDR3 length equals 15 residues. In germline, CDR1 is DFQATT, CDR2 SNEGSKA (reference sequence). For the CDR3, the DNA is TGCAGTGCTAGGCCCAGCGGGAGGGCCAACGGGCAGCAGTTCTTC. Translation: CSARPSGRANGQQFF.

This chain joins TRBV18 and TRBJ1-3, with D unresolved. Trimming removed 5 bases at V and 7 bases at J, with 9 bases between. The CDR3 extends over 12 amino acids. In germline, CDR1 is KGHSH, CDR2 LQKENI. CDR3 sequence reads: CASSTGSNTIYF. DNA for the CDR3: TGTGCCAGCTCAACCGGGAGCAACACCATATATTTT.

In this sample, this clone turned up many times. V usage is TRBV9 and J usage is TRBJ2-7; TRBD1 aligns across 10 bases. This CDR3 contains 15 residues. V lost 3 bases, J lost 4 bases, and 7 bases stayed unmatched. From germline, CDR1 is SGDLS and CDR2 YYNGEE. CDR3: CASSGPTGGHYEQYF. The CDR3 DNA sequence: TGTGCCAGCAGCGGCCCGACAGGGGGCCATTACGAGCAGTACTTC.

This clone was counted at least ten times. The CDR3 loop reads CASRLAGAEQYF. The CDR3 region has the DNA TGTGCCAGCAGACTAGCGGGAGCCGAGCAGTACTTC. The rearrangement uses TRBV2 and TRBJ2-7; 11 bases match TRBD2. Germline CDR1 SNHLY, CDR2 FYNNEI. Losses at the gene ends were 6 bases for V and 6 bases for J; bases not matched to a gene: 1. This CDR3 spans 12 amino acids.

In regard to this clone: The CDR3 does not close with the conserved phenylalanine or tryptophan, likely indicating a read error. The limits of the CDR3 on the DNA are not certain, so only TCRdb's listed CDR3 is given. CDR3 sequence: CASTTLIGYKREIGTGELFS. This chain connects TRBV21-1 to TRBJ2-2; the table gives TRBD2 as D, unverified against the DNA. TRBV21-1 is a recognized pseudogene. The CDR3 is made up of 20 amino acids, end residues included.

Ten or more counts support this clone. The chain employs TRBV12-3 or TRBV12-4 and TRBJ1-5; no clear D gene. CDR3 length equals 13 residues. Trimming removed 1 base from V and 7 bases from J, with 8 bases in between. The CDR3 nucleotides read TGTGCCAGCAGTTTAGGAGGTGGGCAGCCCCAGCATTTT. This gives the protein CASSLGGGQPQHF.

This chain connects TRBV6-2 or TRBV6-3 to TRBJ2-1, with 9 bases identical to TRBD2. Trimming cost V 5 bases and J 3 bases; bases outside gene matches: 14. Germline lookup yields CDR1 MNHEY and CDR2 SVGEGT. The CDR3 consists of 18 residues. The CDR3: CASSPGTSLRAIYNEQFF. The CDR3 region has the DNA TGTGCCAGCAGTCCGGGGACTAGCTTGAGGGCCATCTACAATGAGCAGTTCTTC.

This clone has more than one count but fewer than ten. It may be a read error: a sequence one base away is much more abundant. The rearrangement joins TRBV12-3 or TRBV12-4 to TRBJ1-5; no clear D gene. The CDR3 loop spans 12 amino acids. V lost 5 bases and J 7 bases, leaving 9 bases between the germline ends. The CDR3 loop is CASSDYVQPQHF. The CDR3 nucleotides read TGTGCCAGCAGTGACTACGTGCAGCCCCAGCATTTT.

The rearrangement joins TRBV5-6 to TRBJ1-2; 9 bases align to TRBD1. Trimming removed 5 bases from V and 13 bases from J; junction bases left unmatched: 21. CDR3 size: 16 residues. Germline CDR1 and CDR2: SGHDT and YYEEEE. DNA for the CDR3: TGTGCCAGCAGACTCGGGACAGGGTCTGACTATCGCGACTTCACCTTC. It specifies CASRLGTGSDYRDFTF.

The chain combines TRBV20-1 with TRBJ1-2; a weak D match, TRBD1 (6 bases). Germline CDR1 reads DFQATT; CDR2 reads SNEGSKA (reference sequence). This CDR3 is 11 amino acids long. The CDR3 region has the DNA TGCATACTACAGGGTTTTTATGGCTACACCTTC. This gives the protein CILQGFYGYTF.